These 30 T cell receptor beta chains share one sample of origin, sequenced in a study of blood T cell repertoires in COVID-19. Produced via immunoSEQ multiplex PCR; TCRdb's table is partial and in-frame only. Seen here are 75,000 to 90,000 clones, roughly 86% observed once, and the top ten hold about 5%. What was sequenced was peripheral blood. These receptors all come from a man in his forties or fifties with active or convalescent COVID-19.

The J gene is TRBJ1-2, the V gene TRBV27; 8 bases align to TRBD1. Germline V CDR1 and CDR2: MNHEY, SMNVEV (reference sequence). V shed 6 bases and J 2 bases; nucleotides not matched to a gene: 5. This CDR3 has 14 amino acids. The CDR3 sequence is CASRTGQGNYGYTF. The CDR3 bases are TGTGCCAGCAGAACCGGACAGGGCAACTATGGCTACACCTTC.

The chain employs TRBV10-3 and TRBJ1-1; 7 bases line up with TRBD1. V shed 10 bases and J 2 bases; nucleotides not matched to a gene: 16. The V gene's germline CDR1 is ENHRY and CDR2 SYGVKD. The length of the CDR3 is 16 residues. This CDR3 is CATADRISTINTEAFF. The CDR3, as DNA: TGTGCCACCGCGGACAGGATATCGACCATTAACACTGAAGCTTTCTTT.

The J gene is TRBJ1-1, the V gene TRBV6-5; TRBD1 matches at 8 bases. CDR1 is MNHEY, CDR2 SVGAGI, per germline. The CDR3 is made up of 14 amino acids. The trim removed 2 bases at V and 4 bases at J, leaving 3 bases unmatched. CDR3 loop: CASSYADRGTEAFF. CDR3 DNA sequence: TGTGCCAGCAGTTACGCCGACAGGGGCACTGAAGCTTTCTTT.

This chain joins TRBV7-7 and TRBJ2-5; 8 bases map to TRBD1. Germline trimming cut 1 base from V and 5 bases from J; bases unmatched to any gene: 6. The CDR3 has 15 amino acids. The V gene's germline CDR1 is SSHAT and CDR2 FNYEAQ (reference sequence). CDR3 loop: CASSLGDRLYETQYF. CDR3 nucleotides: TGTGCCAGCAGCTTAGGGGACAGGCTCTACGAGACCCAGTACTTC.

V is TRBV6-5 and J is TRBJ1-1; D is possibly TRBD1 (6 bases). The CDR3 extends over 14 amino acids. V dropped 4 bases and J dropped 1 base, with 10 bases sitting between them. Germline CDR1 MNHEY, CDR2 SVGAGI. The CDR3 DNA sequence: TGTGCCAGCAGTTTATTGACAGGGAACACTGAAGCTTTCTTT. It specifies CASSLLTGNTEAFF.

This clone was recorded a few times. This chain uses TRBV7-9 with TRBJ2-7; 12 bases fit TRBD1. CDR1 SEHNR and CDR2 FQNEAQ come from the germline V gene (reference sequence). After removal of 2 bases from V and 5 bases from J, the junction contained 4 bases not matched to a gene. This CDR3 spans 15 amino acids. This CDR3 is CASSLLGQGAHEQYF. The CDR3 DNA is TGTGCCAGCAGCTTACTGGGACAGGGGGCCCACGAGCAGTACTTC.

The genes are TRBV7-9 and TRBJ2-7; maybe TRBD1 (6 bases). Trimming shortened V by 3 bases and J by 4 bases, and 16 bases separated the two germline ends. The CDR3 consists of 15 residues. The V gene's germline CDR1 is SEHNR and CDR2 FQNEAQ (reference sequence). The CDR3 DNA follows: TGTGCCAGCAGCTTCGGGGCAGGGGTGGGGTACGAGCAGTACTTC. This translates into CASSFGAGVGYEQYF.

This chain links TRBV27 with TRBJ1-1; 7 bases are shared with TRBD1. CDR3 length: 14 residues. V shed 6 bases, J shed 7 bases, and the junction held 11 bases outside the gene matches. In germline, CDR1 is MNHEY, CDR2 SMNVEV (reference sequence). CDR3 nucleotides: TGTGCCAGCAGCGTCGGGACAGATTTACGTGAAGCTTTCTTT. Its translation: CASSVGTDLREAFF.

V usage is TRBV18 and J usage is TRBJ2-3; 9 nucleotides agree with TRBD2. The CDR3 covers 15 residues. Trimming took 8 bases from V and 0 from J; bases not matched to a gene: 6. Germline CDR1 and CDR2: KGHSH and LQKENI. This CDR3 is CASTPLAGSTDTQYF. CDR3 in DNA: TGTGCCAGCACCCCTCTAGCGGGGAGCACAGATACGCAGTATTTT.

V gene TRBV5-1 combines with J gene TRBJ1-5; 10 bases align to TRBD1. Germline V gene data show CDR1 as SGHRS and CDR2 as YFSETQ. CDR3 size: 16 residues. V lost 0 bases, J lost 5 bases, and 5 bases stayed unmatched. The CDR3 region has the DNA TGCGCCAGCAGCTTGGCCCCGACAGGGGGCGATCAGCCCCAGCATTTT. Protein: CASSLAPTGGDQPQHF.

The rearrangement links TRBV5-1 to TRBJ2-3, with 7 bases lining up with TRBD2. With V trimmed by 0 bases and J by 3 bases, 4 bases remained unmatched. The CDR3 contains 15 residues. Germline V lookup: CDR1 SGHRS, CDR2 YFSETQ. The CDR3 reads CASSLDWGGTDTQYF. In DNA, the CDR3 is TGCGCCAGCAGCTTGGATTGGGGGGGAACAGATACGCAGTATTTT.

This clone has a single count. The chain joins TRBV5-4 to TRBJ2-5; 8 bases are a match to TRBD2. Germline CDR1 is SGHNT and CDR2 is YYREEE (reference sequence). The CDR3 has 15 residues. Trimming at V came to 0 bases and at J to 5 bases, leaving 6 bases not matched to a gene. The CDR3 bases are TGTGCCAGCAGCTTGGACGGGGGGGCCTGGGAGACCCAGTACTTC. Translated, it gives CASSLDGGAWETQYF.

The V and J genes are TRBV6-6 and TRBJ1-2; TRBD1 is a possible D gene (6 bases). The CDR3 has 15 amino acids. The V end was cut by 7 bases, the J end by 3 bases, with 18 bases between. Germline V gene data show CDR1 as MNHNY and CDR2 as SVGAGI (reference sequence). This CDR3 reads CASTKGEPGHYGYTF. The CDR3 DNA reads TGTGCCAGCACCAAGGGGGAGCCTGGGCACTATGGCTACACCTTC.

V and J are TRBV5-1 and TRBJ2-3; D is unresolved. Between the trimmed V and J ends, which lost 0 bases and 4 bases, there was a span of 12 bases. The CDR3 totals 15 residues. CDR1 SGHRS and CDR2 YFSETQ come from the germline V gene. The DNA for the CDR3 is TGCGCCAGCAGCTTGGACGGTTCTTCCGCAGATACGCAGTATTTT. This codes for CASSLDGSSADTQYF.

This chain links TRBV18 with TRBJ2-7; 8 nucleotides line up with TRBD1. Germline CDR1 is KGHSH and CDR2 is LQKENI. The ends lost 6 bases at V and 3 bases at J; junction bases unmatched: 7. This CDR3 has 14 amino acids. The CDR3 sequence: CASSPPGQVYEQYF. Written as DNA, the CDR3 is TGTGCCAGCTCCCCCCCGGGACAGGTCTACGAGCAGTACTTC.

The rearrangement uses TRBV10-3 and TRBJ1-1; D not certain. Germline CDR1 ENHRY, CDR2 SYGVKD. Trimming removed 2 bases from V and 5 bases from J, with 9 bases in between. This CDR3 comprises 13 residues. The CDR3 protein is CAISENEETEAFF. The CDR3 bases are TGTGCCATCAGTGAGAATGAGGAGACTGAAGCTTTCTTT.

V and J are TRBV28 and TRBJ1-3; 9 nucleotides align to TRBD1. The CDR3 covers 16 residues. With V trimmed by 5 bases and J by 0 bases, 5 bases remained unmatched. The germline gives CDR1 MDHEN, CDR2 SYDVKM. CDR3 sequence: CASSPKTGGSGNTIYF. CDR3 sequence (DNA): TGTGCCAGCAGTCCTAAGACAGGGGGCTCTGGAAACACCATATATTTT.

This sequence joins TRBV7-2 and TRBJ2-1; the match to TRBD2 covers 9 bases. The CDR3 totals 15 residues. The germline V gene encodes CDR1 SGHTA and CDR2 FQGNSA. The V gene end was trimmed by 5 bases and the J gene end by 8 bases; junction bases not matched to a gene: 10. The CDR3 DNA is TGTGCCAGCAGCCCTAGGCGGGGGGGCCGTGATGAGCAGTTCTTC. Amino acid sequence: CASSPRRGGRDEQFF.

The gene calls are TRBV14 and TRBJ1-2; D gene ambiguous. This CDR3 is 15 amino acids long. Trimming shortened V by 3 bases and J by 3 bases, and 14 bases separated the two germline ends. Germline CDR1 reads SGHDN; CDR2 reads FVKESK. Here the CDR3 DNA reads TGTGCCAGCAGCCAGCAGGCCTCGCCCGACTATGGCTACACCTTC. Translated: CASSQQASPDYGYTF.

The chain links TRBV20-1 to TRBJ2-7; TRBD1 matches 8 bases. Trimming took 3 bases from V and 3 from J; bases not matched to a gene: 1. This CDR3 has 12 residues. In germline, CDR1 is DFQATT, CDR2 SNEGSKA (reference sequence). The CDR3 region has the DNA TGCAGTGCTAGTGACAGGGGCTACGAGCAGTACTTC. Residues: CSASDRGYEQYF.

This chain uses TRBV2 with TRBJ2-3; 9 bases agree with TRBD2. The germline V gene has CDR1 SNHLY and CDR2 FYNNEI. This CDR3 is built from 16 residues. Trimming cost V 6 bases and J 0 bases; bases outside gene matches: 7. DNA for the CDR3: TGTGCCAGCAGCCAAGGGACTAGCCTAAGCACAGATACGCAGTATTTT. Translated: CASSQGTSLSTDTQYF. Full variable domain (rest looked up from reference TRBV2 and TRBJ2-3): EPEVTQTPSHQVTQMGQEVILRCVPISNHLYFYWYRQILGQKVEFLVSFYNNEISEKSEIFDDQFSVERPDGSNFTLKIRSTKLEDSAMYFCASSQGTSLSTDTQYFGPGTRLTVL.

The chain has TRBV29-1 and TRBJ1-4, with 8 bases lining up with TRBD1. CDR3 size: 14 residues. The germline gives CDR1 SQVTM, CDR2 ANQGSEA. With V trimmed by 4 bases and J by 3 bases, 4 bases remained unmatched. The CDR3 DNA follows: TGCAGCGTTGGGCAGGGGGCAGCTAATGAAAAACTGTTTTTT. This codes for CSVGQGAANEKLFF.

The chain couples TRBV13 to TRBJ2-3, with a weak D call TRBD2 (5 bases). This CDR3 comprises 13 residues. Germline V gives CDR1 PRHDT, CDR2 FYEKMQ (reference sequence). The V end was cut by 1 base, the J end by 5 bases, with 7 bases between. This CDR3 is CASSLDRGDTQYF. CDR3 DNA sequence: TGTGCCAGCAGCTTAGATCGGGGAGATACGCAGTATTTT.

The chain couples TRBV4-3 to TRBJ2-5; weak D call: TRBD1 (7 bases). CDR3 size: 15 residues. Trimming removed 1 base at V and 4 bases at J, with 13 bases between. CDR1 and CDR2 from the germline V gene are LGHNA and YSLEER. CDR3 nucleotide sequence: TGCGCCAGCAGCCAAGGGCCAGGGGGGCTAGAGACCCAGTACTTC. Residues: CASSQGPGGLETQYF.

The chain uses TRBV13 and TRBJ1-5; tentative D call: TRBD1 (5 bases). The V gene lost 0 bases and the J gene lost 11 bases, with 11 bases spanning the gap. The germline gives CDR1 PRHDT, CDR2 FYEKMQ (reference sequence). This CDR3 is 13 amino acids long. Here the CDR3 reads CASSLGRGRAQHF. In DNA, the CDR3 is TGTGCCAGCAGCTTAGGAAGGGGCAGGGCCCAGCATTTT.

This chain links TRBV7-6 with TRBJ2-3; D not certain. Between the trimmed V and J ends, which lost 0 bases and 0 bases, there was a span of 7 bases. Germline-derived CDR1 and CDR2 are SGHVS and FNYEAQ. The CDR3 covers 15 residues. Written as DNA, the CDR3 is TGTGCCAGCAGCTTAGCCTACGATAGCACAGATACGCAGTATTTT. It encodes CASSLAYDSTDTQYF.

The genes are TRBV7-2 and TRBJ1-5; D call uncertain. This CDR3 spans 15 amino acids. Germline loops: CDR1 SGHTA, CDR2 FQGNSA. Deletions cut 2 bases from V and 0 bases from J, with 8 bases between. CDR3 sequence: CASSLFRYSNQPQHF. As DNA, the CDR3 is TGTGCCAGCAGCTTATTCCGTTATAGCAATCAGCCCCAGCATTTT.

V gene TRBV5-5 combines with J gene TRBJ2-1, with D unclear. The CDR3 is 15 residues long. Trimming removed 4 bases at V and 1 base at J, with 12 bases between. Germline lookup yields CDR1 SGHKS and CDR2 YYEKEE (reference sequence). The CDR3 here is CASSVSTSSYNEQFF. CDR3 nucleotide sequence: TGTGCCAGCAGCGTGTCAACATCTTCCTACAATGAGCAGTTCTTC.

V usage is TRBV18 and J usage is TRBJ2-5; 9 bases agree with TRBD2. The V gene end was trimmed by 2 bases and the J gene end by 4 bases; junction bases not matched to a gene: 8. The CDR3 has 16 amino acids. Germline CDR1 KGHSH, CDR2 LQKENI. DNA for the CDR3: TGTGCCAGCTCACCAAGCGCAGCGGGGGGATCAGAGACCCAGTACTTC. Translating gives CASSPSAAGGSETQYF.

The chain joins TRBV6-1 to TRBJ2-3, with D perhaps TRBD2 (6 bases). Trimming removed 1 base from V and 2 bases from J, with 10 bases in between. Germline CDR1 is MNHNS and CDR2 is SASEGT. The CDR3 extends over 15 amino acids. CDR3 sequence (DNA): TGTGCCAGCAGTGAAGTCGGCGGGGCCACAGATACGCAGTATTTT. Protein: CASSEVGGATDTQYF.